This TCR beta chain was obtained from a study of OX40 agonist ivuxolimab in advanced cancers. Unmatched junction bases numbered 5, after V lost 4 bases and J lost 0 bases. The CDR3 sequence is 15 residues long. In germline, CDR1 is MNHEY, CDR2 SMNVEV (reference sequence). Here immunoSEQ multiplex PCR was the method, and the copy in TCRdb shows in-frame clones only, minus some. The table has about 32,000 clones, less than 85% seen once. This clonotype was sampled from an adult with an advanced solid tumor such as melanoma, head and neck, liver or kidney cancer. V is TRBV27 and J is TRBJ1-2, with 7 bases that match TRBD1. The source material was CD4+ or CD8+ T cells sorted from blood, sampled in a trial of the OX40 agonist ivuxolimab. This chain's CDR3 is CASSSTGRANYGYTF. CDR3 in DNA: TGTGCCAGCAGTTCGACAGGGCGAGCTAACTATGGCTACACCTTC.